This TCR beta chain was recovered during a study of T-cell reconstitution after alpha-beta-depleted transplantation in children. It was with unique molecular identifiers that the TCRbeta library was prepared. TCRdb redid the calling of the PCR reads with MiXCR, one entry per CDR3 protein. The sample lists 490,000 or so distinct CDR3 sequences, about an eighth seen once, with 4.5% to 6% in the top ten. This CDR3 has 14 residues. V gave up 6 bases and J gave up 7 bases; unmatched junction bases: 5. The chain links TRBV12-3 or TRBV12-4 to TRBJ2-1; 11 nucleotides match TRBD1. The receptor's source is a human donor who donated a stem cell graft to a child with combined immunodeficiency. Sequenced here: PBMCs from the stem cell graft donor, sampled from the stem cell graft. This chain's CDR3 is CASRRGQGDNEQFF. The CDR3 DNA reads as TGTGCCAGCAGGAGGGGACAGGGGGATAATGAGCAGTTCTTC.